This T cell receptor beta chain was documented in a study of blood T cell repertoires in COVID-19. Seattle-derived patients entered the study during active infection and were followed longitudinally. Assay used: immunoSEQ multiplex PCR; TCRdb lists only in-frame clones, some missing. The sample lists around 440,000 clones, around 89% occurring once. This CDR3 contains 14 residues. The V end was cut by 2 bases, the J end by 3 bases, with 8 bases between. CDR1 LGHNT and CDR2 FRNRAP come from the germline V gene. This chain uses TRBV12-5 with TRBJ1-5; TRBD1 might be the D (6 bases). Sequencing was performed on peripheral blood. The origin of this receptor is a woman in her 50s with COVID-19, enrolled during active disease. CDR3 bases: TGTGCTAGTGGTTTGTGGGACATCAATCAGCCCCAGCATTTT. Residues: CASGLWDINQPQHF.